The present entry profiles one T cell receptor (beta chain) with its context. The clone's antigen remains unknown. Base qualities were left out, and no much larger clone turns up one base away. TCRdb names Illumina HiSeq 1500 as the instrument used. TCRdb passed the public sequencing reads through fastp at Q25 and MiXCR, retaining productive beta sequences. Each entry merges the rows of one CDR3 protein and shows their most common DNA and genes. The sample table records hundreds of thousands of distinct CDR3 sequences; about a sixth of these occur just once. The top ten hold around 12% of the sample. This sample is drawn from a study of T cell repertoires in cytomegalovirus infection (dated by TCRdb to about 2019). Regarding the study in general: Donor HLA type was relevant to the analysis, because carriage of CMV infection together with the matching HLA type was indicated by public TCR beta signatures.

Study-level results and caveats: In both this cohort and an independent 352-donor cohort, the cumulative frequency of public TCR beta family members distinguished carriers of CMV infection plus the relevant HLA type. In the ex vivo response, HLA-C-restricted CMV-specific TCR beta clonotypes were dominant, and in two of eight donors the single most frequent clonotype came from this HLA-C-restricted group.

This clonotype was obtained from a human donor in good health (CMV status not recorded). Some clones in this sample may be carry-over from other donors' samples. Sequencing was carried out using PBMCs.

The CDR3 protein is CASTLPGSNEKLFF. The DNA sequence is given as TGTGCCAGCACCCTGCCCGGGTCTAATGAAAAACTGTTTTTT. The sequence joins TRBV28 to TRBJ1-4; the D gene is unclear. Between the V and J ends, shortened by 7 bases and 3 bases respectively, the junction contains 12 bases. The cysteine opens and the phenylalanine closes a CDR3 of 14 amino acids. The retained sequence is limited to the CDR3, 42 bases, with the frame set at the first base. CDR1 and CDR2 are read off the germline V gene as MDHEN and SYDVKM.